This T cell receptor beta chain was identified in a study of Graves' ophthalmopathy and Graves' hyperthyroidism. Study-level points and caveats: Blood samples also showed most expanded thyroid clonotypes exceeding 0.001 frequency. The model reached approximately 70% sensitivity and approximately 72% specificity for predicting ophthalmopathy progression.

This clonotype was recorded many times. What it binds is not known. The authors amplified TCR beta CDR3 regions, and they did so from RNA transcripts for repertoire sequencing. Second-round multiplex PCR came after a first-round RT-PCR that employed HTBI primers. Each CDR3 protein is one row after TCRdb ran MiXCR on the multiplex PCR reads. This table has some 360,000 distinct CDR3 sequences, approximately 18% appearing once. People with hyperthyroidism were aged 18 to 65 and newly diagnosed, under 2 months' duration. A volume of 8.5 to 10 ml of fresh peripheral blood supplied the PBMCs. V lost 5 bases, J lost 6 bases, and 16 bases stayed unmatched. The CDR3 sequence is 16 residues long.

The rearrangement uses TRBV12-3 or TRBV12-4 and TRBJ2-7, with 7 bases identical to TRBD2. The sequenced material came from peripheral blood. The sequence was collected from an adult woman with stable Graves' hyperthyroidism. CDR3 region: CASSGSPTSASSEQYF. CDR3 coding DNA: TGTGCCAGCAGTGGCTCCCCTACTAGCGCGTCGAGCGAGCAGTACTTC.